Included here is one T cell receptor (beta chain) sequence, with context. The investigators amplified TCR beta CDR3 regions from RNA transcripts. The HTBI primer set served for first-round RT-PCR of the TCR CDR3. TCRdb redid the calling of the multiplex PCR reads with MiXCR, one entry per CDR3 protein. The sample comprises 300,000 to 450,000 distinct CDR3 sequences, approximately 17% of which are singletons, and around two fifths rests with the top ten. This record comes from a study of T cells in Graves' hyperthyroidism and ophthalmopathy. Those patients with uncontrolled infection, other autoimmune disease, pregnancy or lactation were excluded. The sequence was obtained from a man younger than 30 with Graves' ophthalmopathy. Sequenced material: blood.

The CDR3 DNA reads as TGTGCCAGCACCCCGGGGGGGGGGCCCCATCAGCCCCAGCATTTT. Amino acids: CASTPGGGPHQPQHF. V gene TRBV7-8 combines with J gene TRBJ1-5, with D possibly TRBD1 on 6 matching bases. CDR1 is SGHVS, CDR2 FQNEAQ, per germline. The V gene lost 7 bases and the J gene lost 5 bases, with 18 bases spanning the gap. This CDR3 has 15 residues.